The subject of this entry is one TCR beta chain. Its antigen remains unidentified. The record originates from a study of cytomegalovirus exposure and HLA in healthy donors. Study summary: In a later analysis, the 120 or so validation repertoires were reported to have used the same platform as the 550 to 850 first-cohort repertoires. General observations from the study: Usually a TCR sequence was rare, but some public TCRs were found in many donors.

Method: immunoSEQ multiplex PCR; TCRdb's copy keeps in-frame clones and lacks some. The sample records about 130,000 clones, 89% being singletons. The CDR3 runs to 17 residues. The V segment lost 5 bases and the J segment 4 bases; nucleotides outside the gene matches: 10. The V gene's germline CDR1 is LNHDA and CDR2 SQIVND (reference sequence). V gene TRBV19 combines with J gene TRBJ2-2; TRBD2 matches at 10 bases. Sequenced material: PBMCs. The sequence was obtained from a woman between 18 and 29 years old in good health and CMV-seronegative. The CDR3 protein is CASSQGRTSGFTGELFF. The DNA for the CDR3 is TGTGCCAGTAGTCAAGGCCGGACTAGCGGATTCACCGGGGAGCTGTTTTTT.